The 20 T cell receptor beta chains in this list originate from one sample, sequenced in a study of blood T cell repertoires in COVID-19 (dated by TCRdb to about 2020). The library relied on the immunoSEQ multiplex PCR assay. Not all clones reach the TCRdb copy of this immuneACCESS table, which keeps in-frame sequences only. Checked studies attribute under half of the gap to unresolved V genes and leave the rest unexplained. This sample gives approximately 110,000 clones in total; about nine tenths of them show up just once. In total, the top ten clones hold 1.1% of the sample. The sequenced sample was peripheral blood. Receptor source: a human donor in a cohort sampled during active COVID-19.

CDR3 sequence reads: CASSAGTGGPDTQYF. The CDR3 DNA sequence: TGTGCCAGCAGCGCCGGGACAGGCGGTCCAGATACGCAGTATTTT. V is TRBV6-6 and J is TRBJ2-3, with 8 bases lining up with TRBD1. V lost 6 bases to trimming and J lost 4 bases; unmatched junction nucleotides: 9. Germline V lookup: CDR1 MNHNY, CDR2 SVGAGI (reference sequence). The CDR3 has 15 amino acids.

The chain employs TRBV3-1 (or the pseudogene TRBV3-2) and TRBJ2-5, with TRBD2 identical over 7 bases. CDR1 is LGHDT, CDR2 YNNKEL, per germline (reference sequence). Unmatched junction bases numbered 6, after V lost 1 base and J lost 4 bases. The CDR3 has 15 residues. The CDR3 spells CASSQVGGGRETQYF. The CDR3 region has the DNA TGTGCCAGCAGCCAAGTTGGGGGAGGGCGAGAGACCCAGTACTTC.

The rearrangement links TRBV12-3 or TRBV12-4 to TRBJ2-3, with TRBD1 as a possible D gene (6 bases). Trimming stripped 6 bases from V and 3 bases from J, with 10 bases between. The length of the CDR3 is 13 residues. CDR3 DNA sequence: TGTGCCAGCAGGTCTACAGGGACAGATACGCAGTATTTT. Its translation is CASRSTGTDTQYF.

The gene calls are TRBV19 and TRBJ1-5, with 9 bases identical to TRBD1. This CDR3 contains 15 residues. Germline V CDR1 and CDR2: LNHDA, SQIVND (reference sequence). Unmatched junction bases numbered 13, after V lost 7 bases and J lost 9 bases. The chain's CDR3 is CASIPGQGPGRPQHF. CDR3 DNA sequence: TGTGCCAGTATCCCGGGACAGGGTCCTGGTCGGCCCCAGCATTTT.

The rearrangement uses TRBV19 and TRBJ1-1; the match to TRBD1 covers 7 bases. The CDR3 loop spans 15 amino acids. Germline assignment: CDR1 LNHDA and CDR2 SQIVND (reference sequence). V shed 4 bases and J 0 bases; nucleotides not matched to a gene: 5. CDR3 sequence reads: CASSTGQVVNTEAFF. The CDR3 DNA reads as TGTGCCAGTAGTACAGGACAGGTCGTGAACACTGAAGCTTTCTTT.

This clone appeared once. The rearrangement uses TRBV19 and TRBJ1-4; TRBD1 is a possible D gene (5 bases). The V gene's germline CDR1 is LNHDA and CDR2 SQIVND (reference sequence). With 7 bases removed from V and 5 bases from J, the gap between germline ends came to 17 bases. The CDR3 has 15 amino acids. CDR3 sequence (DNA): TGTGCCAGTACCACCGACAGACTCTTCAATGAAAAACTGTTTTTT. Translating it yields CASTTDRLFNEKLFF.

The genes are TRBV2 and TRBJ1-5; D unresolved. Trimming pared 7 bases from V and 4 bases from J, leaving 11 bases between. Germline V lookup: CDR1 SNHLY, CDR2 FYNNEI. The CDR3 is made up of 13 amino acids. The CDR3 sequence: CASMVGLNQPQHF. The CDR3 DNA is TGTGCCAGCATGGTTGGGCTAAATCAGCCCCAGCATTTT.

The chain uses TRBV3-1 (or the pseudogene TRBV3-2) and TRBJ2-2; 12 bases match TRBD2. Germline V CDR1 and CDR2: LGHDT, YNNKEL (reference sequence). The V segment lost 4 bases and the J segment 3 bases; nucleotides outside the gene matches: 3. This CDR3 has 16 amino acids. The CDR3 is CASSRTSGIYTGELFF. The CDR3 DNA follows: TGTGCCAGCAGCCGGACTAGCGGGATTTACACCGGGGAGCTGTTTTTT.

The CDR3 region has the DNA TGTGCCAGCAGCTTCCAGGGGGCTATGACCTACGAGCAGTACTTC. Translating it yields CASSFQGAMTYEQYF. The J gene is TRBJ2-7, the V gene TRBV5-4, with 8 bases lining up with TRBD1. This CDR3 comprises 15 residues. Germline V lookup: CDR1 SGHNT, CDR2 YYREEE (reference sequence). Trimming removed 2 bases from V and 2 bases from J; junction bases left unmatched: 6. Supplemented by reference TRBV5-4 and TRBJ2-7, the full variable domain reads ETGVTQSPTHLIKTRGQQVTLRCSSQSGHNTVSWYQQALGQGPQFIFQYYREEENGRGNFPPRFSGLQFPNYSSELNVNALELDDSALYLCASSFQGAMTYEQYFGPGTRLTVT.

V is TRBV9 and J is TRBJ2-2, with unresolved D. Germline V gene lookup returns CDR1 SGDLS and CDR2 YYNGEE. CDR3 length: 13 residues. The germline V and J ends were trimmed by 2 bases and 6 bases, with 8 bases remaining between them. The chain's CDR3 is CASSVLLAGELFF. CDR3 nucleotides: TGTGCCAGCAGCGTCCTGCTAGCCGGGGAGCTGTTTTTT.

The chain uses TRBV7-9 and TRBJ2-5; D is unclear. Trimming left V 4 bases short and J 0 bases short, with 12 bases between. This CDR3 comprises 15 residues. CDR1 and CDR2 (germline): SEHNR, FQNEAQ (reference sequence). CDR3 region: CASSSIVAYQETQYF. The CDR3 DNA follows: TGTGCCAGCAGCTCAATAGTAGCATACCAAGAGACCCAGTACTTC.

The chain carries TRBV2 and TRBJ2-5; 8 bases align to TRBD2. The germline V gene encodes CDR1 SNHLY and CDR2 FYNNEI. J lost 5 bases, V lost 8 bases, and 4 bases had no gene match. The CDR3 covers 12 residues. The CDR3 coding sequence is TGTGCCAGCGCGGGGGGCTTGGAGACCCAGTACTTC. Translation: CASAGGLETQYF.

This clone was seen just once. The chain uses TRBV7-2 and TRBJ2-5; D is ambiguous. Germline-derived CDR1 and CDR2 are SGHTA and FQGNSA. The V end lost 2 bases, the J end lost 4 bases, and 11 bases lay between the germline ends. The CDR3 has 14 amino acids. The CDR3 protein is CASSLTAWAETQYF. In nucleotides, the CDR3 is TGTGCCAGCAGCTTAACAGCATGGGCAGAGACCCAGTACTTC.

The chain recombines TRBV7-6 with TRBJ2-5; TRBD1 matches 8 bases. V trimming: 1 base; J trimming: 4 bases; junction bases outside the gene matches: 2. Germline V gene sequence: CDR1 SGHVS, CDR2 FNYEAQ. CDR3 length: 14 amino acids. The CDR3 coding sequence is TGTGCCAGCAGCTTAGTAACAGGGGGAGAGACCCAGTACTTC. It translates to CASSLVTGGETQYF.

This rearrangement joins TRBV19 to TRBJ2-7; 12 bases agree with TRBD1. V lost 5 bases, J lost 3 bases, and 8 bases stayed unmatched. This CDR3 spans 16 amino acids. Germline V gene lookup returns CDR1 LNHDA and CDR2 SQIVND (reference sequence). The CDR3 region has the DNA TGTGCCAGTAGTGGACGGGACAGGGGGCCAGGCTACGAGCAGTACTTC. It yields the protein CASSGRDRGPGYEQYF.

This chain links TRBV7-3 with TRBJ2-1, with 11 bases that match TRBD2. Germline V gene lookup returns CDR1 SGHTA and CDR2 FQGTGA. The CDR3 runs to 15 residues. Trimming at V came to 3 bases and at J to 4 bases, leaving 2 bases not matched to a gene. This chain's CDR3 is CASSFTSGGYNEQFF. In DNA form, the CDR3 reads TGTGCCAGCAGCTTTACTAGCGGGGGTTACAATGAGCAGTTCTTC.

The V and J genes are TRBV25-1 and TRBJ1-2; 9 nucleotides line up with TRBD1. CDR1 is MGHDK, CDR2 SYGVNS, per germline. V lost 5 bases and J lost 8; bases outside the gene matches: 15. The CDR3 loop spans 16 amino acids. CDR3: CASSQGYGQGPGGYTF. The DNA for the CDR3 is TGTGCCAGCAGTCAGGGGTACGGACAGGGGCCGGGCGGCTACACCTTC.

V and J are TRBV18 and TRBJ2-2; D unresolved. The CDR3 has 16 amino acids. Trimming took 6 bases from V and 0 from J, leaving 14 bases between them. Germline CDR1 KGHSH, CDR2 LQKENI. CDR3 DNA: TGTGCCAGCTCCCTGAAGCAGGCACCGAACACCGGGGAGCTGTTTTTT. Its translation: CASSLKQAPNTGELFF.

This clone has more than one count but fewer than ten. The chain is built from TRBV7-9 and TRBJ2-4; 9 nucleotides line up with TRBD1. Trimming at V came to 5 bases and at J to 8 bases, leaving 7 bases not matched to a gene. This CDR3 spans 14 amino acids. Germline loops: CDR1 SEHNR, CDR2 FQNEAQ (reference sequence). CDR3 region: CASSIQGASDIQYF. CDR3 nucleotides: TGTGCCAGCAGCATACAGGGGGCGTCGGACATTCAGTACTTC.

The chain links TRBV4-1 to TRBJ1-3; D uncertain. CDR1 and CDR2 (germline): MGHRA, YSYEKL. Trimming stripped 0 bases from V and 0 bases from J, with 18 bases between. CDR3 length: 19 residues. The CDR3: CASSQEKTQKKYSGNTIYF. The CDR3 DNA reads as TGCGCCAGCAGCCAAGAAAAGACACAAAAAAAATACTCTGGAAACACCATATATTTT.